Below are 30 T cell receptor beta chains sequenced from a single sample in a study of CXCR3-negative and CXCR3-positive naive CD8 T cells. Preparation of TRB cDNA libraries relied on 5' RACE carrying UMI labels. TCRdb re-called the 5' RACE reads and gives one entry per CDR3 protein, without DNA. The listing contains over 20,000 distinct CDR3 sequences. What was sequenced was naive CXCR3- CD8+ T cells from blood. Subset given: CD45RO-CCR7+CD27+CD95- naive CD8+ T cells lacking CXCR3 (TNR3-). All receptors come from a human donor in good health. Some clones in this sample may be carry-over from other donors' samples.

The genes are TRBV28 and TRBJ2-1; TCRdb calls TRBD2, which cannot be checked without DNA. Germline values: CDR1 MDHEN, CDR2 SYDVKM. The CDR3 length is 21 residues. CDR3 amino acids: CASSFLPGASGGRSFYNEQFF.

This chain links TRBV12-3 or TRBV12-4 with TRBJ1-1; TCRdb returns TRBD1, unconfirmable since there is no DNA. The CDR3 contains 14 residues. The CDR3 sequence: CASTLVGWDTEAFF.

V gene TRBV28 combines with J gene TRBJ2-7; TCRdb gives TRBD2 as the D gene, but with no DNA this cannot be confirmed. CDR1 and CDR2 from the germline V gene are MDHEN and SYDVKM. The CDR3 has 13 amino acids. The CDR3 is CASSPIGGREQYF.

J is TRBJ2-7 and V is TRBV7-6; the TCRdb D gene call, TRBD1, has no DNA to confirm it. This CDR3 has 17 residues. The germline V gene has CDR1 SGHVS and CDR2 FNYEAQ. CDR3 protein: CASSPTTSRDNSYEQYF.

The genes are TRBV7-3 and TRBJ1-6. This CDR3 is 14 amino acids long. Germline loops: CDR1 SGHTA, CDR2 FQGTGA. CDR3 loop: CASSLSVGNSPLHF.

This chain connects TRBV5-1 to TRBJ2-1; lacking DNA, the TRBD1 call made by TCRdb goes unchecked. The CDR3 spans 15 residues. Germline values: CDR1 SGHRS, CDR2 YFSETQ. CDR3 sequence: CASSLGPGSNNEQFF.

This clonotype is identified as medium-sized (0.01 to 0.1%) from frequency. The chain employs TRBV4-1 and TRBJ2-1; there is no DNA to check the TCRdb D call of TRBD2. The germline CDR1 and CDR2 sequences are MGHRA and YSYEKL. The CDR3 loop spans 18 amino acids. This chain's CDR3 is CASSQEGTGTSPFDEQFF.

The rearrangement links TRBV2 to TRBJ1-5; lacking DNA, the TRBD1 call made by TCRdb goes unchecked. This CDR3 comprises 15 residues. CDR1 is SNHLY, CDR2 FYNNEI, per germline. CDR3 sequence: CASSVAGGGNQPQHF. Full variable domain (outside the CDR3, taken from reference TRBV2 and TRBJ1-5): EPEVTQTPSHQVTQMGQEVILRCVPISNHLYFYWYRQILGQKVEFLVSFYNNEISEKSEIFDDQFSVERPDGSNFTLKIRSTKLEDSAMYFCASSVAGGGNQPQHFGDGTRLSIL.

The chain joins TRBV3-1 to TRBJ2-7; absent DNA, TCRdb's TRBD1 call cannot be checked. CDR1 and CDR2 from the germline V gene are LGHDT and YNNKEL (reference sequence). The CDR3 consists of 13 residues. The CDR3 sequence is CASRAGASYEQYF.

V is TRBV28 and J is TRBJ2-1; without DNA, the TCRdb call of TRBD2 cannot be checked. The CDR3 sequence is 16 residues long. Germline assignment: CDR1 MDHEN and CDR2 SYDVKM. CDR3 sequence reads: CASSLTTSGVYNEQFF.

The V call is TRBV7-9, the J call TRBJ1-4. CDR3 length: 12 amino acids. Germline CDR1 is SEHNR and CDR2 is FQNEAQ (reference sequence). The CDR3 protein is CASSFGGEKLFF.

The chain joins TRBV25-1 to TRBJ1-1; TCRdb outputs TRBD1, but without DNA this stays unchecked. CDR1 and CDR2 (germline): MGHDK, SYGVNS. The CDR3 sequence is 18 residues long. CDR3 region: CASSEYFPGQALNTEAFF.

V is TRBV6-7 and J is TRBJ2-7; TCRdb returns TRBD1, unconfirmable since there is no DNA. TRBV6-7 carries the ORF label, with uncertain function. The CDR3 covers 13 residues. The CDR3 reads CASLRGPSYEQYF.

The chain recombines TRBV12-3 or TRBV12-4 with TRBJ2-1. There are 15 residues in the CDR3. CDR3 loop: CASSFPREPYNEQFF.

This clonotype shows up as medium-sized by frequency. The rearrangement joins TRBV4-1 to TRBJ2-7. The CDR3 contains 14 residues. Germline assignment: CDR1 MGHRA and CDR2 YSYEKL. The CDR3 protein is CASSPPGESYEQYF.

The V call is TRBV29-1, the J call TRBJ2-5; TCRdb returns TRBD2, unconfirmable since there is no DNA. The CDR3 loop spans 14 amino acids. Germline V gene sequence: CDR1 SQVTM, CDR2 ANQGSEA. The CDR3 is CSVEDRTLQETQYF.

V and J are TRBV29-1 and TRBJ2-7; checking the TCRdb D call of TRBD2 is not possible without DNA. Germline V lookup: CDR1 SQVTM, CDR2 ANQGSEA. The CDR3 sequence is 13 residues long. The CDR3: CSVRDPPRTEQYF.

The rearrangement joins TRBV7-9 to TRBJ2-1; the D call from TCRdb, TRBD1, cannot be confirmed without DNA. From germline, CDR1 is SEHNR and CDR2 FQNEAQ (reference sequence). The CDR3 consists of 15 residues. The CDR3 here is CASSLVLDRGNEQFF.

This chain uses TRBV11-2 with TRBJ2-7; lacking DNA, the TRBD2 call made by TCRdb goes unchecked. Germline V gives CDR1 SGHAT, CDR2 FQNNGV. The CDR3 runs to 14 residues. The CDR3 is CASSSAGIPYEQYF.

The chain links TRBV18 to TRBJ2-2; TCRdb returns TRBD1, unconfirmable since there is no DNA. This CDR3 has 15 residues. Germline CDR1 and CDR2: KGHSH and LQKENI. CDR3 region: CASSPSTTGAGELFF.

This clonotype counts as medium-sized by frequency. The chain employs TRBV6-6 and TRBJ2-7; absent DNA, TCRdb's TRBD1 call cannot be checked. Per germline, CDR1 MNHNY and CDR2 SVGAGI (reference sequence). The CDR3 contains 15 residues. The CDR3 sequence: CASSSLDRGSNEQYF.

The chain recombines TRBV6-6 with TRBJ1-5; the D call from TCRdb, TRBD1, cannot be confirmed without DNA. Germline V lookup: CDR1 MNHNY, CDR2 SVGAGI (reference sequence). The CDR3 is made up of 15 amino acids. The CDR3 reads CASSYSGQINQPQHF.

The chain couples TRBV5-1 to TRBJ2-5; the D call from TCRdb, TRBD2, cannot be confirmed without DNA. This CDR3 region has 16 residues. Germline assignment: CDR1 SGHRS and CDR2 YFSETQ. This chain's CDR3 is CASSLGGLATQETQYF.

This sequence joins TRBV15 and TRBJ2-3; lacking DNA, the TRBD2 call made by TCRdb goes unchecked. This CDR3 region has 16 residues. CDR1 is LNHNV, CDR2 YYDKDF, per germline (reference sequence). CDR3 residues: CATTTRRGGLTDTQYF. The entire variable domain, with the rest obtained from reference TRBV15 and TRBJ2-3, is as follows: DAMVIQNPRYQVTQFGKPVTLSCSQTLNHNVMYWYQQKSSQAPKLLFHYYDKDFNNEADTPDNFQSRRPNTSFCFLDIRSPGLGDTAMYLCATTTRRGGLTDTQYFGPGTRLTVL.

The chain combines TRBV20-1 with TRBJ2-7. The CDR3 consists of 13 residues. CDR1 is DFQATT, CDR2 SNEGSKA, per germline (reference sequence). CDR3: CSATPGSSYEQYF.

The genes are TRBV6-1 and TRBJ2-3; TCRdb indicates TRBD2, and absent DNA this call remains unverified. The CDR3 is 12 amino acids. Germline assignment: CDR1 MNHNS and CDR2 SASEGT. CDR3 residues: CASNAAGDTQYF.

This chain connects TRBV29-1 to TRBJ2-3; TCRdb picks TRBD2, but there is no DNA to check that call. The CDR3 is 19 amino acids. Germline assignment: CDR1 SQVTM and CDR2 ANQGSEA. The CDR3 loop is CSVELPRLAGGPLSDTQYF.

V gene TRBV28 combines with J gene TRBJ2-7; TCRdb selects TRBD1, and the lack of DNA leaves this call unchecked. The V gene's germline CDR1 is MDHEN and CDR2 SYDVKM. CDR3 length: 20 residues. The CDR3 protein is CASSGIWDRALAGEAYEQYF.

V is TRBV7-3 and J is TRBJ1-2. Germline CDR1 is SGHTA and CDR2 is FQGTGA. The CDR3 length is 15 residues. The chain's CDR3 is CASSLAGNSNYGYTF.

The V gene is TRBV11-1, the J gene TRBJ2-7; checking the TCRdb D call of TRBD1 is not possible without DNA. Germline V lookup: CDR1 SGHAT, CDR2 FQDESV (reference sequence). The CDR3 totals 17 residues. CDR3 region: CASSLGLAGRSSYEQYF.